Listed below are T cell receptor beta chains from one sample, sequenced in a study of molecular identifiers for immune sequencing clone quantification. TCRdb fed the PCR reads into MiXCR, producing one record per CDR3 protein. The sample contains around 43,000 distinct CDR3 sequences, approximately 21% of which appear only once. The sequencing sample was made of naive CD8+ T cells from blood, with Jurkat cell RNA spiked in. The receptor source for this set is a human donor in good health. Some libraries in this study had Jurkat cell RNA spiked in. Both conserved end residues are part of each CDR3. The order of the fields is D gene, clone size, V gene, J gene, CDR3 protein, CDR3 DNA. The D gene is left open where the match is weak. Size is stated for part of the rows, as once, few or many counts, or as a class when the clone is expanded.

>TRBD1|-|TRBV29-1|TRBJ2-3
CSVPGQIYTDTQYF
TGCAGCGTACCGGGACAGATTTACACAGATACGCAGTATTTT
>-|many|TRBV4-1|TRBJ1-1
CASTWGTEAFF
TGCGCCAGCACCTGGGGCACTGAAGCTTTCTTT
>-|many|TRBV6-2/TRBV6-3|TRBJ1-1
CASSYGGLAEAFF
TGTGCCAGCAGTTACGGAGGGCTAGCTGAAGCTTTCTTT
>-|many|TRBV10-3|TRBJ1-3
CAISERGGAGNTIYF
TGTGCCATCAGTGAGCGCGGCGGAGCTGGAAACACCATATATTTT
>TRBD1|many|TRBV5-1|TRBJ1-1
CASSSGTGATEAFF
TGCGCCAGCAGCTCGGGGACAGGAGCCACTGAAGCTTTCTTT
>TRBD1|many|TRBV19|TRBJ1-5
CASSISGQGNQPQHF
TGTGCCAGTAGTATAAGTGGACAGGGGAATCAGCCCCAGCATTTT
>TRBD2|many|TRBV3-1|TRBJ2-1
CASSQPVREGPGNEQFF
TGTGCCAGCAGCCAACCGGTTCGGGAGGGCCCAGGGAATGAGCAGTTCTTC
>-|medium-sized|TRBV29-1|TRBJ2-7
CSVEGPAPPGEYF
TGCAGCGTTGAAGGCCCCGCGCCTCCTGGGGAGTACTTC
>-|many|TRBV20-1|TRBJ2-3
CSALESTDTQYF
TGCAGTGCTCTTGAAAGCACAGATACGCAGTATTTT
>-|many|TRBV7-9|TRBJ1-1
CASSPSGTYEAFF
TGTGCCAGCAGCCCCTCAGGGACCTATGAAGCTTTCTTT